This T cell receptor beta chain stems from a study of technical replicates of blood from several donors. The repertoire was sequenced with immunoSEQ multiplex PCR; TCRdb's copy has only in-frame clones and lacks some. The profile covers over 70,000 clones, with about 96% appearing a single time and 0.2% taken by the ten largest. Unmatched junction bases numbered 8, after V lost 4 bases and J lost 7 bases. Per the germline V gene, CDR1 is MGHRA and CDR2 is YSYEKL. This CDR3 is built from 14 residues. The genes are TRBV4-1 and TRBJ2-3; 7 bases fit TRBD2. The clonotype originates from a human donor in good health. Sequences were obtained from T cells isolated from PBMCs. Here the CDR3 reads CASSPPLRENTQYF. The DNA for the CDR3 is TGCGCCAGCAGCCCCCCCCTGCGGGAGAATACGCAGTATTTT.